A selection of T cell receptor beta chains follows, all from one sample in a study of naive and memory T cell subsets. TCRdb re-analysed the UMI-ligation and nested PCR reads in MiXCR, keeping a single row per CDR3 protein. The table shows under 150,000 distinct CDR3 sequences, with about 20% occurring only once. The sample taken for sequencing was naive CD8+ T cells from blood. Every receptor here comes from a human donor in good health. Each CDR3 is given with its conserved first and last residue. The order of the fields is V gene, clone size, J gene, D gene, CDR3 protein, CDR3 DNA. D genes are given only for firm matches. Size tells how often a clone was seen (once, few, many) or the class of an expanded clone, and some rows leave it out.

TRBV5-1	many	TRBJ2-5	.	CASSLEGPQETQYF	TGCGCCAGCAGCTTGGAGGGGCCCCAAGAGACCCAGTACTTC
TRBV30	many	TRBJ2-1	TRBD2	CAWSVSSGSYNEQFF	TGTGCCTGGAGTGTATCTAGCGGATCCTACAATGAGCAGTTCTTC
TRBV29-1	.	TRBJ2-7	.	CSAQGGYYEQYF	TGCAGCGCACAAGGGGGGTACTACGAGCAGTACTTC
TRBV27	.	TRBJ1-2	.	CASSLNPSGTLGYTF	TGTGCCAGCAGTCTTAACCCGAGTGGGACCCTTGGCTACACCTTC
TRBV15	.	TRBJ2-5	.	CATSREGTHQETQYF	TGTGCCACCAGCAGAGAAGGGACACACCAAGAGACCCAGTACTTC
TRBV5-6	few	TRBJ2-1	TRBD2	CASSSATSGRYNEQFF	TGTGCCAGCAGTTCTGCTACTAGCGGGAGATACAATGAGCAGTTCTTC
TRBV6-5	.	TRBJ1-6	.	CASSYYGPQAGSPLHF	TGTGCCAGCAGTTACTACGGACCGCAGGCAGGTTCACCCCTCCACTTT
TRBV11-2	.	TRBJ2-7	.	CASTPTQVGGTYEQYF	TGTGCCAGCACCCCAACGCAGGTTGGCGGGACCTACGAGCAGTACTTC
TRBV27	.	TRBJ1-1	.	CASMGRGLITEAFF	TGTGCCAGCATGGGCAGGGGATTGATCACTGAAGCTTTCTTT
TRBV19	few	TRBJ2-1	TRBD1	CASRQGANEQFF	TGTGCCAGTCGACAGGGGGCAAATGAGCAGTTCTTC
TRBV29-1	many	TRBJ1-1	.	CSVGWGRQAFF	TGCAGCGTTGGTTGGGGTCGGCAAGCTTTCTTT
TRBV6-2/TRBV6-3	few	TRBJ1-5	.	CASSYSGPSGHQPQHF	TGTGCCAGCAGTTACTCGGGGCCTTCGGGGCATCAGCCCCAGCATTTT
TRBV30	.	TRBJ2-1	TRBD2	CAWSGGLAGYNEQFF	TGTGCCTGGAGTGGGGGACTAGCGGGATACAATGAGCAGTTCTTC
TRBV12-3/TRBV12-4	.	TRBJ2-1	TRBD1	CASSHTGDRGRGGQFF	TGTGCCAGCAGCCACACCGGGGACAGGGGGCGCGGAGGGCAGTTCTTC
TRBV7-9	.	TRBJ1-3	.	CASRISGSSGNTIYF	TGTGCCAGCAGAATTTCCGGGTCCTCTGGAAACACCATATATTTT
TRBV6-5	many	TRBJ2-7	.	CASSYRGPYEQYF	TGTGCCAGCAGTTACAGGGGCCCCTACGAGCAGTACTTC
TRBV4-3	.	TRBJ2-1	.	CASSQGLGSSNEQFF	TGCGCCAGCAGCCAAGGACTAGGTTCGTCCAATGAGCAGTTCTTC
TRBV6-1	.	TRBJ2-7	TRBD2	CASSELWSGSLSYEQYF	TGTGCCAGCAGTGAACTTTGGAGCGGGAGCCTGTCCTACGAGCAGTACTTC
TRBV12-5	few	TRBJ1-4	TRBD1	CASGLAQTGTGIEKLFF	TGTGCTAGTGGTTTGGCACAAACCGGGACAGGGATTGAAAAACTGTTTTTT
TRBV3-1	.	TRBJ2-1	.	CASRKTGRDNEQFF	TGTGCCAGCAGAAAGACAGGGAGGGACAATGAGCAGTTCTTC
TRBV4-2	few	TRBJ2-7	.	CASSQEKEGYEQYF	TGTGCCAGCAGCCAAGAGAAGGAAGGCTACGAGCAGTACTTC
TRBV6-5	few	TRBJ2-2	.	CASSYSGASGELFF	TGTGCCAGCAGTTACTCGGGGGCGAGCGGGGAGCTGTTTTTT
TRBV27	.	TRBJ2-1	.	CASSPPWRLSSYNEQFF	TGTGCCAGCAGTCCCCCCTGGAGATTGAGCTCCTACAATGAGCAGTTCTTC
TRBV6-5	.	TRBJ2-2	.	CASSYPPQGTDTGELFF	TGTGCCAGCAGTTACCCTCCACAGGGAACCGACACCGGGGAGCTGTTTTTT
TRBV6-5	few	TRBJ1-1	TRBD1	CASKRAGGGNTEAFF	TGTGCCAGCAAAAGGGCAGGGGGAGGGAACACTGAAGCTTTCTTT
TRBV7-9	.	TRBJ2-1	.	CASSLVGGSEVEQFF	TGTGCCAGCAGCTTAGTTGGGGGCTCCGAGGTTGAGCAGTTCTTC
TRBV14	few	TRBJ2-7	TRBD2	CASSQRAGFEDEQYF	TGTGCCAGCAGCCAAAGAGCGGGGTTTGAAGACGAGCAGTACTTC
TRBV29-1	.	TRBJ2-5	.	CSVEDRLETQYF	TGCAGCGTTGAGGACAGATTAGAGACCCAGTACTTC
TRBV6-6	.	TRBJ2-3	.	CASSYVARQDTQYF	TGTGCCAGCAGTTACGTCGCCCGTCAGGATACGCAGTATTTT
TRBV10-3	few	TRBJ2-1	TRBD2	CAILSGRGNEQFF	TGTGCCATCCTCAGCGGGAGGGGTAATGAGCAGTTCTTC
TRBV7-9	.	TRBJ2-3	.	CASSPPGADTQYF	TGTGCCAGCTCCCCTCCCGGGGCAGATACGCAGTATTTT
TRBV4-1	.	TRBJ2-1	.	CASSQEGLLGNEQFF	TGCGCCAGCAGCCAAGAGGGGCTTTTGGGCAATGAGCAGTTCTTC
TRBV28	.	TRBJ1-2	.	CASIAPEENGYTF	TGTGCCAGCATAGCCCCTGAGGAAAATGGCTACACCTTC
TRBV28	many	TRBJ2-3	TRBD1	CASSWGQGFAGGTDTQYF	TGTGCCAGCAGTTGGGGACAGGGATTCGCGGGAGGCACAGATACGCAGTATTTT
TRBV28	few	TRBJ2-2	.	CASSIADPNTGELFF	TGTGCCAGCAGTATAGCGGACCCGAACACCGGGGAGCTGTTTTTT
TRBV12-3/TRBV12-4	.	TRBJ2-2	.	CASSPLTDWTGELFF	TGTGCCAGCAGCCCTTTGACAGACTGGACCGGGGAGCTGTTTTTT
TRBV11-2	few	TRBJ1-2	.	CASSQEGPRDVYTF	TGTGCCAGCAGCCAAGAGGGCCCTCGCGATGTCTACACCTTC
TRBV4-1	many	TRBJ2-3	TRBD2	CASSQELAGGRAEDTQYF	TGCGCCAGCAGCCAGGAACTAGCGGGAGGACGCGCCGAAGATACGCAGTATTTT